This TCR beta chain came from a study of blood T cell repertoires in COVID-19. The wider study: Samples representing acute and convalescent COVID-19 were sourced from the United States, Italy and Spain. Sources were T cells, B-cell-depleted T cells, or PBMCs; the material itself was cDNA or gDNA.

The authors' processing: Reference gene primer amplification in the assay estimated nucleated cell counts. Clones were read by immunoSEQ multiplex PCR, and TCRdb kept only the in-frame ones, dropping some. The V and J calls and clone size were taken over from that table, and D and trimming were inferred from the DNA. Found here are tens of thousands of clones, approximately 89% of them singletons; the top ten hold 3.5%. The CDR3 runs to 14 residues. Trimming took off 10 bases at V and 6 bases at J, with 17 bases between the two ends. CDR1 is SGHTS and CDR2 is YDEGEE in the germline V gene. The source of this sequence is a human donor in a cohort sampled during active COVID-19. The sequenced material came from peripheral blood. The rearrangement uses TRBV5-8 and TRBJ1-6, with unresolved D. This CDR3 is CACRGGGPNSPLHF. The CDR3 nucleotides read TGTGCCTGCCGCGGAGGAGGCCCTAATTCACCCCTCCACTTT.